A selection of T cell receptor beta chains follows, all from one sample in a study of neurological immune-mediated disorders. TCRdb fed the 5' RACE reads into MiXCR, producing one record per CDR3 protein. The profile covers under 35,000 distinct CDR3 sequences, with approximately 12% appearing a single time and under 6.5% taken by the ten largest. Sample: CD4+ T cells from blood. All receptors come from a female donor with HTLV-1-associated myelopathy (HAM/TSP). Both conserved end residues are part of each CDR3. Each record gives: clone size, D gene, V gene, J gene, CDR3 protein, CDR3 DNA. A D gene is named only where the DNA matches it firmly. Rows may omit the clone size; those that give it use once, few, many or a size class.

>many|-|TRBV5-1|TRBJ2-3
CASSTGEWPDTQYF
TGCGCCAGCAGCACGGGAGAATGGCCAGATACGCAGTATTTT
>many|-|TRBV14|TRBJ2-1
CASSLGPSAYNEQFF
TGTGCCAGCAGCCTTGGGCCTAGCGCGTACAATGAGCAGTTCTTC
>many|-|TRBV12-3/TRBV12-4|TRBJ1-5
CASSLQGNQPQHF
TGTGCCAGCAGTTTACAGGGCAATCAGCCCCAGCATTTT
>many|TRBD1|TRBV3-1|TRBJ2-7
CASSPDRDEQYF
TGTGCCAGCAGCCCGGACAGGGACGAGCAGTACTTC
>many|-|TRBV20-1|TRBJ2-7
CSARFGAHDEQYF
TGCAGTGCTAGATTCGGGGCTCATGACGAGCAGTACTTC
>many|TRBD2|TRBV24-1|TRBJ2-2
CATSDWTRSTGELFF
TGTGCCACCAGTGATTGGACTAGGTCGACCGGGGAGCTGTTTTTT
>many|TRBD1|TRBV10-3|TRBJ2-2
CAITGTGSGNTGELFF
TGTGCCATCACCGGGACAGGGTCTGGGAACACCGGGGAGCTGTTTTTT
>many|-|TRBV7-9|TRBJ2-3
CASSLEGSDGTDTQYF
TGTGCCAGCAGCTTAGAAGGGAGCGATGGCACAGATACGCAGTATTTT
>many|TRBD2|TRBV20-1|TRBJ2-1
CSARGTGGRDNEQFF
TGCAGTGCTAGAGGAACGGGGGGGCGGGACAATGAGCAGTTCTTC
>medium-sized|TRBD2|TRBV7-3|TRBJ2-1
CASSSGLAGRYNEQFF
TGTGCCAGCAGCTCGGGACTAGCGGGCAGGTACAATGAGCAGTTCTTC
>many|TRBD2|TRBV6-5|TRBJ2-7
CASSYLAGGIYEQYF
TGTGCCAGCAGTTACTTGGCGGGAGGTATCTACGAGCAGTACTTC
>many|-|TRBV20-1|TRBJ2-6
CSASVGGLGGANVLTF
TGCAGTGCTAGTGTGGGGGGCTTAGGAGGGGCCAACGTCCTGACTTTC
>few|-|TRBV27|TRBJ2-4
CASSFRQEGINIQYF
TGTGCCAGCAGTTTTCGCCAGGAGGGGATAAACATTCAGTACTTC
>many|-|TRBV7-9|TRBJ2-2
CASSLDRVGELFF
TGTGCCAGCAGCTTAGATCGTGTCGGGGAGCTGTTTTTT
>many|-|TRBV19|TRBJ2-5
CASSIDRDGTQYF
TGTGCCAGTAGTATAGACAGGGATGGGACCCAGTACTTC
>many|-|TRBV6-2/TRBV6-3|TRBJ2-7
CASSSPSGGPPYEQYF
TGTGCCAGCAGCTCCCCCTCCGGGGGACCCCCATACGAGCAGTACTTC
>many|TRBD2|TRBV5-1|TRBJ2-1
CASSLGLAGGNEQFF
TGCGCCAGCAGCCTAGGACTAGCGGGAGGGAATGAGCAGTTCTTC
>many|-|TRBV11-2|TRBJ2-1
CASSLVRGHEQFF
TGTGCCAGCAGCTTAGTCCGAGGCCATGAGCAGTTCTTC
>-|-|TRBV4-2|TRBJ2-1
CAISQEAGGYNEQFF
TGTGCCATCAGCCAAGAGGCTGGGGGGTACAATGAGCAGTTCTTC
>many|-|TRBV12-3/TRBV12-4|TRBJ2-7
CASSLHGYEQYF
TGTGCCAGCAGTCTCCACGGCTACGAGCAGTACTTC
>-|-|TRBV7-2|TRBJ2-7
CANSPYYEQYF
TGTGCCAACAGCCCCTACTACGAGCAGTACTTC
>-|-|TRBV19|TRBJ2-2
CASENGVANTGELFF
TGTGCCAGTGAGAATGGAGTCGCGAACACCGGGGAGCTGTTTTTT
>many|-|TRBV7-2|TRBJ2-3
CASSLSISGTDTQYF
TGTGCCAGCAGCTTAAGTATAAGCGGTACAGATACGCAGTATTTT
>-|-|TRBV7-2|TRBJ2-7
CASSPRGDKQYF
TGTGCCAGCAGCCCTAGGGGGGACAAGCAGTACTTC
>many|-|TRBV12-3/TRBV12-4|TRBJ1-2
CASSLGSYGYTF
TGTGCCAGCAGTTTGGGGTCCTATGGCTACACCTTC
>many|-|TRBV9|TRBJ2-5
CASSSSIAGINEETQYF
TGTGCCAGCAGCTCATCGATCGCGGGGATCAATGAAGAGACCCAGTACTTC
>-|-|TRBV7-6|TRBJ2-2
CASSLRVTGVGTGELFF
TGTGCCAGCAGCTTACGGGTTACGGGAGTGGGTACCGGGGAACTGTTTTTT
>many|-|TRBV29-1|TRBJ1-2
CSVGLNRPDGYTF
TGCAGCGTTGGATTAAACCGACCTGATGGCTACACCTTC
>many|-|TRBV12-3/TRBV12-4|TRBJ2-5
CASSRGRQETQYF
TGTGCCAGCAGCCGTGGGCGACAAGAGACCCAGTACTTC
>many|TRBD1|TRBV7-2|TRBJ1-5
CASSIDREQPQHF
TGTGCCAGCAGCATCGACAGGGAACAGCCCCAGCATTTT
>medium-sized|TRBD2|TRBV7-9|TRBJ2-7
CASSLTSGISYEQYF
TGTGCCAGCAGCTTGACTAGCGGGATCTCCTACGAGCAGTACTTC
>many|-|TRBV5-1|TRBJ2-1
CASSLASGQGYRGSYNEQFF
TGCGCCAGCAGCTTGGCCAGCGGGCAGGGGTACAGGGGCTCCTACAATGAGCAGTTCTTC
>-|TRBD1|TRBV27|TRBJ2-2
CAISTYATGNTVELFF
TGTGCCATCAGCACGTACGCGACAGGGAACACCGTGGAGCTGTTTTTT
>many|TRBD2|TRBV24-1|TRBJ2-1
CATSDFSASGSSYNEQFF
TGTGCCACCAGTGATTTTTCGGCTAGCGGGAGCTCCTACAATGAGCAGTTCTTC
>many|-|TRBV5-1|TRBJ2-5
CASSLAAVVSASETQYF
TGCGCCAGCAGCTTGGCTGCGGTGGTTTCGGCCAGCGAGACCCAGTACTTC
>many|-|TRBV9|TRBJ1-5
CASSVGGRNQPQHF
TGTGCCAGCAGCGTAGGAGGCCGGAATCAGCCCCAGCATTTT
>many|-|TRBV4-2|TRBJ2-1
CASSHTVYGNEQFF
TGTGCCAGCAGCCACACAGTCTACGGCAATGAGCAGTTCTTC
>many|-|TRBV12-3/TRBV12-4|TRBJ2-1
CASSPSWLKGNNEQFF
TGTGCCAGCAGCCCAAGTTGGCTTAAGGGAAACAATGAGCAGTTCTTC
>many|-|TRBV28|TRBJ1-5
CASTQGNQPQHF
TGTGCCAGCACCCAGGGGAATCAGCCCCAGCATTTT
>many|-|TRBV5-1|TRBJ2-5
CASSRAGKETQYF
TGCGCCAGCAGCAGGGCGGGGAAAGAGACCCAGTACTTC
>many|-|TRBV18|TRBJ1-2
CASVIGANYGYTF
TGTGCCAGCGTTATCGGAGCTAACTATGGCTACACCTTC